One sample yielded the 15 T cell receptor beta chains listed below, sequenced in a study of blood T cell repertoires in COVID-19. Sequencing was performed with immunoSEQ multiplex PCR; in TCRdb, only in-frame clones are kept and a portion is missing. The top ten hold roughly 3.3% of the sample, which has some 150,000 clones, 80% to 90% seen once. The specimen was peripheral blood. These TCRs come from a man aged 18 to 30 with active or convalescent COVID-19.

The rearrangement joins TRBV7-9 to TRBJ2-1, with 8 bases fitting TRBD1. Germline CDR1 reads SEHNR; CDR2 reads FQNEAQ (reference sequence). With 5 bases clipped from V and 7 bases from J, the junction kept 10 bases outside the gene matches. The CDR3 length is 15 residues. The CDR3 reads CASSQPGQAFNEQFF. CDR3 in DNA: TGTGCCAGCAGCCAACCGGGACAGGCATTTAATGAGCAGTTCTTC.

This chain joins TRBV10-1 and TRBJ2-1; 8 bases are a match to TRBD1. Trimming cost V 3 bases and J 5 bases; bases outside gene matches: 12. The CDR3 covers 17 residues. The V gene's germline CDR1 is WNHNN and CDR2 SYGVQD (reference sequence). For the CDR3, the DNA is TGCGCCAGCAGTGATTGGGGGACAGGACGAGACAACAATGAGCAGTTCTTC. It codes for CASSDWGTGRDNNEQFF.

The CDR3 is CASRRSVNEKLFF. The CDR3 coding sequence is TGTGCCAGCAGAAGAAGCGTCAATGAAAAACTGTTTTTT. The rearrangement uses TRBV2 and TRBJ1-4; no clear D. Germline CDR1 and CDR2: SNHLY and FYNNEI. The CDR3 runs to 13 residues. V was clipped by 6 bases and J by 5 bases, with 10 bases between them.

The rearrangement uses TRBV7-9 and TRBJ2-2; TRBD2 agrees at 8 bases. Germline V gene data show CDR1 as SEHNR and CDR2 as FQNEAQ (reference sequence). Trimming took 6 bases from V and 6 from J; bases not matched to a gene: 9. This CDR3 is 15 amino acids long. The DNA of the CDR3 is TGTGCCAGCAGGTTAAGCGGGAGTAACCCCGGGGAGCTGTTTTTT. As protein: CASRLSGSNPGELFF.

The chain combines TRBV5-4 with TRBJ2-3, with 16 bases aligning to TRBD2. The CDR3 consists of 17 residues. Trimming cost V 9 bases and J 5 bases; bases outside gene matches: 12. Per the germline V gene, CDR1 is SGHNT and CDR2 is YYREEE (reference sequence). The CDR3 reads CAITGTSGGALVDTQYF. The DNA for the CDR3 is TGTGCCATCACCGGGACTAGCGGGGGGGCCTTGGTAGATACGCAGTATTTT.

CDR3 residues: CASSLLSGQFQGYTF. The CDR3 DNA reads TGTGCCAGCAGCTTACTTTCAGGACAGTTTCAGGGCTACACCTTC. The chain links TRBV7-2 to TRBJ1-2; possibly TRBD1 for D (6 bases). This CDR3 contains 15 residues. V gave up 2 bases and J gave up 8 bases, with 18 bases separating them. Germline V gives CDR1 SGHTA, CDR2 FQGNSA.

The genes are TRBV4-2 and TRBJ2-2, with D perhaps matching TRBD1 (7 bases). CDR3 size: 14 residues. Trimming took off 1 base at V and 7 bases at J, with 10 bases between the two ends. The germline V gene encodes CDR1 LGHNA and CDR2 YNFKEQ. In DNA form, the CDR3 reads TGTGCCAGCAGCCAAGGACAGGGAGGCGGGGAGCTGTTTTTT. Translated: CASSQGQGGGELFF.

This clone was detected only a few times. The chain is built from TRBV11-3 and TRBJ1-4; possible D gene TRBD1, 5 bases. Trimming took off 1 base at V and 14 bases at J, with 14 bases between the two ends. The CDR3 length is 13 residues. CDR1 SGHNT and CDR2 YENEEA come from the germline V gene. The CDR3 reads CASSLAPPGGLFF. The DNA for the CDR3 is TGTGCCAGCAGCTTAGCCCCTCCGGGGGGTCTGTTTTTT.

The J gene is TRBJ1-5, the V gene TRBV25-1, with no clear D. Germline CDR1 reads MGHDK; CDR2 reads SYGVNS. The CDR3 runs to 12 residues. Trimming removed 5 bases at V and 5 bases at J, with 7 bases between. For the CDR3, the DNA is TGTGCCAGCAGTAGTGGAGATCAGCCCCAGCATTTT. It is translated as CASSSGDQPQHF.

This clone was counted a single time. The J gene is TRBJ1-4, the V gene TRBV7-8, with 7 bases matching TRBD1. J was trimmed by 0 bases and V by 2 bases; bases with no gene match: 12. Germline V CDR1 and CDR2: SGHVS, FQNEAQ. The CDR3 extends over 19 amino acids. The CDR3 DNA is TGTGCCAGCAGCTTAAGGGGGCCTCGGTCTAGGTCAACTAATGAAAAACTGTTTTTT. Protein product: CASSLRGPRSRSTNEKLFF.

This chain's CDR3 is CASSADRADQPQHF. The CDR3 nucleotides read TGTGCCAGCAGTGCTGACAGGGCCGATCAGCCCCAGCATTTT. The genes are TRBV28 and TRBJ1-5; TRBD1 aligns across 7 bases. Per germline, CDR1 MDHEN and CDR2 SYDVKM. The CDR3 totals 14 residues. V gave up 5 bases and J gave up 5 bases; unmatched junction bases: 6.

This chain uses TRBV28 with TRBJ1-4; D uncertain. Germline CDR1 and CDR2: MDHEN and SYDVKM. V lost 2 bases, J lost 8 bases, and 12 bases lay in between. CDR3 length: 14 residues. CDR3 in amino acids: CASSLAEIGEKLFF. The CDR3 DNA is TGTGCCAGCAGTTTAGCCGAGATCGGGGAAAAACTGTTTTTT.

This clone was seen once. The rearrangement joins TRBV19 to TRBJ2-5; TRBD1 aligns across 10 bases. From germline, CDR1 is LNHDA and CDR2 SQIVND (reference sequence). J gave up 2 bases and V 3 bases, and 3 bases lay outside the gene matches. The CDR3 loop spans 15 amino acids. The CDR3 DNA sequence: TGTGCCAGTAGTATGGGGACAGGGGCTCAAGAGACCCAGTACTTC. As protein: CASSMGTGAQETQYF.

The chain employs TRBV7-6 and TRBJ2-2, with D perhaps TRBD1 (5 bases). This CDR3 comprises 15 residues. CDR1 is SGHVS and CDR2 is FNYEAQ in the germline V gene. V was trimmed by 0 bases and J by 3 bases, leaving 8 bases between them. The DNA of the CDR3 is TGTGCCAGCAGCTTAGCTTCAGGGTACACCGGGGAGCTGTTTTTT. It yields the protein CASSLASGYTGELFF.

This chain connects TRBV30 to TRBJ2-7; D is possibly TRBD1 (6 bases). From germline, CDR1 is GTSNPN and CDR2 SVGIG (reference sequence). The CDR3 has 14 amino acids. V lost 3 bases to trimming and J lost 6 bases, with 18 bases between them. The CDR3 DNA reads as TGTGCCTGGAGGGGGGCAGGGGACATCGCCGAGCAGTACTTC. Translated, it gives CAWRGAGDIAEQYF.